A selection of T cell receptor beta chains follows, all from one sample in a study of regulatory and conventional T cells in RAG deficiency. The assay was immunoSEQ multiplex PCR, and TCRdb's table has in-frame clones only and misses some. Of 10,000 to 15,000 clones listed, approximately 94% are singletons. These data were likewise used in another study, on regulatory T cells.

Sequencing used CD127- CD25+ CD4+ Tregs sorted from blood. The receptors derive from a human donor in good health. Both conserved end residues are part of each CDR3. Each record gives: D gene, clone size, V gene, J gene, CDR3 protein, CDR3 DNA. The D gene is left open where the match is weak. For some rows the clone size is stated as once, few or many, or as a class when expanded; others skip it.

D gene: TRBD2
clone size: .
V gene: TRBV5-1
J gene: TRBJ2-5
CDR3 protein: CASSTGTSSYQETQYF
CDR3 DNA: TGCGCCAGCAGCACCGGGACTAGCTCGTACCAAGAGACCCAGTACTTC

D gene: TRBD2
clone size: .
V gene: TRBV5-1
J gene: TRBJ2-1
CDR3 protein: CASSPQFGLVYGEQFF
CDR3 DNA: TGCGCCAGCAGCCCTCAGTTTGGACTAGTATATGGTGAGCAGTTCTTC

D gene: TRBD1
clone size: .
V gene: TRBV18
J gene: TRBJ1-1
CDR3 protein: CASSPGTGTEAFF
CDR3 DNA: TGTGCCAGCTCACCCGGGACAGGGACTGAAGCTTTCTTT

D gene: TRBD2
clone size: .
V gene: TRBV28
J gene: TRBJ2-3
CDR3 protein: CASSSGVGGGAVDTQYF
CDR3 DNA: TGTGCCAGCAGTTCCGGGGTAGGCGGGGGGGCCGTGGATACGCAGTATTTT

D gene: .
clone size: .
V gene: TRBV5-1
J gene: TRBJ2-3
CDR3 protein: CASSSNRGTDTQYF
CDR3 DNA: TGCGCCAGCAGCTCAAACAGGGGCACAGATACGCAGTATTTT

D gene: TRBD1
clone size: .
V gene: TRBV6-5
J gene: TRBJ1-2
CDR3 protein: CASSRQGGGYTF
CDR3 DNA: TGTGCCAGCAGCAGACAGGGAGGCGGCTACACCTTC

D gene: .
clone size: .
V gene: TRBV7-9
J gene: TRBJ1-3
CDR3 protein: CASSLMGGINTIYF
CDR3 DNA: TGTGCCAGCAGCTTAATGGGGGGGATTAACACCATATATTTT

D gene: .
clone size: once
V gene: TRBV5-1
J gene: TRBJ1-1
CDR3 protein: CASSPPRATEAFF
CDR3 DNA: TGCGCCAGCAGCCCCCCCAGGGCCACTGAAGCTTTCTTT

D gene: TRBD1
clone size: once
V gene: TRBV5-1
J gene: TRBJ1-6
CDR3 protein: CASSLGDRVYNSPLHF
CDR3 DNA: TGCGCCAGCAGCTTGGGTGACAGGGTATATAATTCACCCCTCCACTTT

D gene: TRBD1
clone size: .
V gene: TRBV11-3
J gene: TRBJ2-5
CDR3 protein: CASSTGQGDQETQYF
CDR3 DNA: TGTGCCAGCAGCACGGGACAGGGGGATCAAGAGACCCAGTACTTC

D gene: TRBD1
clone size: .
V gene: TRBV29-1
J gene: TRBJ1-2
CDR3 protein: CSATRDSYGYTF
CDR3 DNA: TGCAGCGCCACCCGGGACAGCTATGGCTACACCTTC

D gene: .
clone size: .
V gene: TRBV2
J gene: TRBJ2-2
CDR3 protein: CASKLPRAGELFF
CDR3 DNA: TGTGCCAGCAAACTACCCCGCGCCGGGGAGCTGTTTTTT

D gene: TRBD2
clone size: .
V gene: TRBV19
J gene: TRBJ2-1
CDR3 protein: CASSSWTSGGRQQFF
CDR3 DNA: TGTGCCAGTAGTTCTTGGACTAGCGGGGGGCGGCAGCAGTTCTTC

D gene: .
clone size: once
V gene: TRBV19
J gene: TRBJ1-6
CDR3 protein: CATKRDSYNSPLHF
CDR3 DNA: TGTGCCACCAAGAGGGACTCCTATAATTCACCCCTCCACTTT

D gene: TRBD1
clone size: .
V gene: TRBV6-5
J gene: TRBJ1-6
CDR3 protein: CASSYRSAGGNSPLHF
CDR3 DNA: TGTGCCAGCAGTTACAGATCCGCAGGGGGCAATTCACCCCTCCACTTT

D gene: .
clone size: .
V gene: TRBV2
J gene: TRBJ2-7
CDR3 protein: CASKDSSYEQYF
CDR3 DNA: TGTGCCAGCAAGGACTCCTCCTACGAGCAGTACTTC

D gene: .
clone size: .
V gene: TRBV18
J gene: TRBJ2-5
CDR3 protein: CASSTNRQETQYF
CDR3 DNA: TGTGCCAGCTCAACCAACAGGCAAGAGACCCAGTACTTC

D gene: TRBD2
clone size: once
V gene: TRBV27
J gene: TRBJ2-2
CDR3 protein: CASSLLGLAGDTNTGELFF
CDR3 DNA: TGTGCCAGCAGTTTATTGGGACTAGCGGGGGATACGAACACCGGGGAGCTGTTTTTT

D gene: .
clone size: .
V gene: TRBV5-1
J gene: TRBJ1-1
CDR3 protein: CASSYRPGAPHTEAFF
CDR3 DNA: TGCGCCAGCAGCTACAGACCAGGGGCCCCCCACACTGAAGCTTTCTTT

D gene: .
clone size: .
V gene: TRBV2
J gene: TRBJ1-5
CDR3 protein: CASSPPGGYSNQPQHF
CDR3 DNA: TGTGCCAGCAGTCCCCCGGGCGGGTATAGCAATCAGCCCCAGCATTTT

D gene: TRBD1
clone size: .
V gene: TRBV5-1
J gene: TRBJ2-3
CDR3 protein: CASIPRGQGGDTQYF
CDR3 DNA: TGCGCCAGCATCCCAAGGGGACAGGGAGGAGATACGCAGTATTTT

D gene: .
clone size: .
V gene: TRBV5-1
J gene: TRBJ2-7
CDR3 protein: CASQGPGYEQYF
CDR3 DNA: TGCGCCAGCCAGGGGCCAGGCTACGAGCAGTACTTC

D gene: .
clone size: .
V gene: TRBV6-6
J gene: TRBJ1-2
CDR3 protein: CASSYVEGYGYTF
CDR3 DNA: TGTGCCAGCAGTTACGTCGAGGGCTATGGCTACACCTTC

D gene: .
clone size: .
V gene: TRBV10-1
J gene: TRBJ2-1
CDR3 protein: CASSEYGKQFF
CDR3 DNA: TGCGCCAGCAGTGAGTACGGGAAGCAGTTCTTC

D gene: .
clone size: .
V gene: TRBV30
J gene: TRBJ1-6
CDR3 protein: CAWSGGGVSPLHF
CDR3 DNA: TGTGCCTGGAGTGGTGGAGGCGTTTCACCCCTCCACTTT

D gene: TRBD1
clone size: .
V gene: TRBV5-1
J gene: TRBJ2-7
CDR3 protein: CASSPPRGQGPPWQYF
CDR3 DNA: TGCGCCAGCAGTCCCCCCCGGGGACAGGGCCCCCCATGGCAGTACTTC

D gene: .
clone size: .
V gene: TRBV10-2
J gene: TRBJ1-2
CDR3 protein: CATTRGRGNYGYTF
CDR3 DNA: TGCGCCACCACGAGAGGACGGGGTAACTATGGCTACACCTTC

D gene: .
clone size: .
V gene: TRBV6-6
J gene: TRBJ2-7
CDR3 protein: CASSYGGVYEQYF
CDR3 DNA: TGTGCCAGCAGTTACGGCGGGGTTTACGAGCAGTACTTC

D gene: .
clone size: .
V gene: TRBV12-5
J gene: TRBJ2-5
CDR3 protein: CASQADQETQYF
CDR3 DNA: TGTGCTAGTCAAGCTGACCAAGAGACCCAGTACTTC

D gene: .
clone size: .
V gene: TRBV6-1
J gene: TRBJ1-5
CDR3 protein: CASRGQGGHQPQHF
CDR3 DNA: TGTGCCAGCAGGGGGCAGGGAGGTCATCAGCCCCAGCATTTT

D gene: .
clone size: .
V gene: TRBV10-3
J gene: TRBJ1-2
CDR3 protein: CAIKKTEKTDGYTF
CDR3 DNA: TGTGCCATCAAAAAGACAGAAAAAACTGATGGCTACACCTTC

D gene: TRBD1
clone size: .
V gene: TRBV18
J gene: TRBJ1-2
CDR3 protein: CASSPWWTGSSSGYTF
CDR3 DNA: TGTGCTAGCTCACCATGGTGGACAGGGAGTTCGAGTGGCTACACCTTC

D gene: .
clone size: .
V gene: TRBV28
J gene: TRBJ1-4
CDR3 protein: CASSPTVYNEKLFF
CDR3 DNA: TGTGCCAGCAGTCCGACAGTCTATAATGAAAAACTGTTTTTT

D gene: .
clone size: .
V gene: TRBV6-6
J gene: TRBJ1-5
CDR3 protein: CASSYGQGGNQPQHF
CDR3 DNA: TGTGCCAGCAGTTACGGGCAGGGCGGCAATCAGCCCCAGCATTTT

D gene: .
clone size: .
V gene: TRBV11-2
J gene: TRBJ2-2
CDR3 protein: CASIKPLGELFF
CDR3 DNA: TGTGCCAGCATCAAGCCTCTCGGGGAGCTGTTTTTT

D gene: TRBD2
clone size: .
V gene: TRBV5-1
J gene: TRBJ2-7
CDR3 protein: CASSLAGGASYEQYF
CDR3 DNA: TGCGCCAGCAGCTTAGCGGGGGGGGCCTCCTACGAGCAGTACTTC

D gene: .
clone size: .
V gene: TRBV5-8
J gene: TRBJ2-5
CDR3 protein: CASSLGRRPAEKETQYF
CDR3 DNA: TGTGCCAGCAGCTTGGGTAGACGCCCGGCGGAGAAAGAGACCCAGTACTTC

D gene: TRBD1
clone size: once
V gene: TRBV10-2
J gene: TRBJ1-5
CDR3 protein: CASRLTGGGNQPQHF
CDR3 DNA: TGCGCCAGCAGGTTGACAGGGGGGGGAAATCAGCCCCAGCATTTT

D gene: TRBD1
clone size: .
V gene: TRBV27
J gene: TRBJ2-2
CDR3 protein: CASRTWDRSGELFF
CDR3 DNA: TGTGCCAGCAGGACATGGGACAGGTCCGGGGAGCTGTTTTTT

D gene: .
clone size: .
V gene: TRBV19
J gene: TRBJ1-1
CDR3 protein: CASRGQGMNTEAFF
CDR3 DNA: TGTGCCAGTAGAGGACAAGGGATGAACACTGAAGCTTTCTTT

D gene: .
clone size: .
V gene: TRBV27
J gene: TRBJ2-3
CDR3 protein: CASSLSGRATDTQYF
CDR3 DNA: TGTGCCAGCAGTTTATCTGGCAGGGCCACAGATACGCAGTATTTT

D gene: TRBD1
clone size: .
V gene: TRBV5-5
J gene: TRBJ2-5
CDR3 protein: CASSLGGTGGVQTQYF
CDR3 DNA: TGTGCCAGCAGCTTGGGGGGGACAGGGGGTGTACAGACCCAGTACTTC

D gene: .
clone size: .
V gene: TRBV6-1
J gene: TRBJ2-3
CDR3 protein: CASSLSTDTQYF
CDR3 DNA: TGTGCCAGCAGTCTTAGCACAGATACGCAGTATTTT